A selection of T cell receptor beta chains follows, all from one sample in a study of CD8 T cells in Susac syndrome. TCRdb analysed the immunoSEQ multiplex PCR reads with MiXCR anew, one entry per CDR3 protein. The data contain 200,000 to 300,000 distinct CDR3 sequences, almost 97% of them singletons. The sequenced sample was CD4+ T cells from PBMCs. These receptors were collected from a human donor with Susac syndrome. Both conserved end residues are part of each CDR3. A D gene is named only where the DNA matches it firmly. The size field is filled for only some rows; it gives once, few, many or a size class.

d_call clone_size j_call v_call cdr3_aa cdr3_nt
NA NA TRBJ1-2 TRBV28 CASSPRGTYYGYTF TGTGCCAGCAGCCCTAGAGGAACATACTATGGCTACACCTTC
TRBD1 NA TRBJ1-5 TRBV7-9 CASSVGTGLINQPQHF TGTGCCAGCAGCGTGGGGACAGGGCTGATCAATCAGCCCCAGCATTTT
TRBD2 NA TRBJ2-3 TRBV24-1 CATGLGLSTDTQYF TGTGCCACCGGGCTGGGACTAAGCACAGATACGCAGTATTTT
NA NA TRBJ2-2 TRBV5-1 CASSWQDSNTGELFF TGCGCCAGCAGCTGGCAGGACTCGAACACCGGGGAGCTGTTTTTT
NA NA TRBJ2-5 TRBV15 CATSGDQWDLMGTQYF TGTGCCACCAGCGGAGACCAATGGGATTTAATGGGGACCCAGTACTTC
NA NA TRBJ2-7 TRBV9 CASSVADSRDKQYF TGTGCCAGCAGCGTAGCTGACAGCAGGGACAAGCAGTACTTC
TRBD1 NA TRBJ2-7 TRBV11-2 CASSRQGTYEQYF TGTGCCAGCAGCCGACAGGGCACCTACGAGCAGTACTTC
NA NA TRBJ2-1 TRBV7-9 CASGLEDNYNEQFF TGTGCCAGCGGCCTTGAGGACAACTACAATGAGCAGTTCTTC
TRBD1 NA TRBJ2-7 TRBV30 CACRDRGQYEQYF TGTGCCTGCCGGGACAGGGGGCAATACGAGCAGTACTTC
NA NA TRBJ2-7 TRBV10-1 CASSQAGSSGEQYF TGCGCCAGCAGCCAGGCGGGCAGCTCGGGCGAGCAGTACTTC
NA NA TRBJ1-1 TRBV3-1 CASRTTVNTEAFF TGTGCCAGCAGAACGACAGTCAACACTGAAGCTTTCTTT
NA NA TRBJ2-1 TRBV12-5 CASGLLLGEQFF TGTGCTAGTGGTTTGTTACTCGGAGAGCAGTTCTTC
NA NA TRBJ2-1 TRBV18 CASSPPAGGWVNNEQFF TGTGCCAGCTCACCACCGGCCGGGGGTTGGGTCAACAATGAGCAGTTCTTC
NA once TRBJ1-2 TRBV6-5 CASSYSYSGDYGYTF TGTGCCAGCAGTTACTCGTATTCGGGGGACTATGGCTACACCTTC
TRBD2 NA TRBJ2-3 TRBV9 CASSKPGLAGGPTQYF TGTGCCAGCAGCAAACCGGGACTAGCGGGAGGGCCAACGCAGTATTTT
NA NA TRBJ2-1 TRBV28 CASSQGPLWDNEQFF TGTGCCAGCAGCCAGGGCCCCCTCTGGGACAATGAGCAGTTCTTC